The 27 T cell receptor beta chains listed next were all sequenced from one sample in a study of blood T cells in healthy people across ages. Using a J-beta primer mix together with a sample-barcoded 5' primer, a second PCR was run for roughly 7 to 11 cycles. MiXCR was run by TCRdb on the 5' RACE reads, yielding one entry per CDR3 protein. The data show just under 900,000 distinct CDR3 sequences, with 25% to 35% seen just once and 15% to 20% held by the top ten. Specimen: blood. Source of these receptors: an elderly woman in good health.

This clonotype has ten or more counts. CDR3 protein: CSAHPGTPSYNEQFF. The CDR3, as DNA: TGCAGTGCTCATCCCGGGACGCCATCCTACAATGAGCAGTTCTTC. The rearrangement links TRBV20-1 to TRBJ2-1; D tentatively reads TRBD1 or TRBD2 (5 bases each). The germline V and J ends were trimmed by 5 bases and 1 base, with 15 bases remaining between them. The CDR3 runs to 15 residues. Germline CDR1 reads DFQATT; CDR2 reads SNEGSKA (reference sequence).

For the CDR3, the DNA is TGTGCTAGTGGTTTGGTTTTGACAGGGAAAGACTACACCTTC. Translation: CASGLVLTGKDYTF. The V call is TRBV12-5, the J call TRBJ1-2; 7 bases map to TRBD1. With 0 bases clipped from V and 10 bases from J, the junction kept 8 bases outside the gene matches. The CDR3 runs 14 residues. The germline V gene has CDR1 LGHNT and CDR2 FRNRAP.

In its sample, this clonotype was seen many times. V is TRBV20-1 and J is TRBJ2-7, with D possibly called TRBD1 or TRBD2 (5 bases each). The CDR3 sequence is 12 residues long. Germline CDR1 DFQATT, CDR2 SNEGSKA (reference sequence). Trimming removed 6 bases from V and 3 bases from J, with 12 bases in between. The CDR3 coding sequence is TGCAGTGCCCGGGACCCAAACTACGAGCAGTACTTC. It specifies CSARDPNYEQYF.

This clonotype was picked up a small number of times. Its ends do not fully match the called genes, so a read error is possible. The genes are TRBV13 and TRBJ2-1, with D maybe TRBD2 (6 bases). The length of the CDR3 is 16 residues. Per the germline V gene, CDR1 is PRHDT and CDR2 is FYEKMQ (reference sequence). The CDR3 DNA follows: TGTGCCAACAGCTTAATGTGGGGGAGCCGGGGGAATGAGCAGTTCTTC. Encoded protein: CANSLMWGSRGNEQFF.

This clonotype occurred many times. The chain employs TRBV21-1 and TRBJ2-5; whether TRBD1, the table's D call, matches the DNA was not checked. TRBV21-1 is designated a pseudogene. The CDR3 has 15 residues. The CDR3 loop reads CASSKVPPPNETQYF. CDR3 sequence (DNA): TGTGCCAGCAGCAAAGTACCCCCTCCGAACGAGACCCAGTACTTC.

The chain links TRBV11-2 to TRBJ2-2; D uncertain. The CDR3 has 12 amino acids. Trimming cost V 7 bases and J 4 bases, with 7 bases left between them. Germline CDR1 and CDR2: SGHAT and FQNNGV. CDR3 coding DNA: TGTGCCAGCACACGTCGCACCGGGGAGCTGTTTTTT. Its protein is CASTRRTGELFF.

This clonotype was seen only a few times. One base away lies a much larger clone, so this may be a sequencing read error. V is TRBV3-1 and J is TRBJ2-1; D is possibly TRBD1 (6 bases). The germline CDR1 and CDR2 sequences are LGHDT and YNNKEL (reference sequence). CDR3 length: 11 residues. The chain's CDR3 is CAGSQGWEQFF. CDR3 nucleotides: TGTGCCGGCAGCCAGGGGTGGGAGCAGTTCTTC.

The chain is built from TRBV27 and TRBJ1-1; a possible D gene is TRBD1 (6 bases). Germline lookup yields CDR1 MNHEY and CDR2 SMNVEV (reference sequence). With 8 bases removed from V and 0 bases from J, the gap between germline ends came to 22 bases. The CDR3 totals 17 residues. This chain's CDR3 is CASRSGHMIRMNTEAFF. CDR3 nucleotides: TGTGCCAGCCGGTCGGGACACATGATCCGGATGAACACTGAAGCTTTCTTT.

The V gene is TRBV4-1, the J gene TRBJ1-1; 7 nucleotides agree with TRBD1. CDR3 size: 19 residues. Germline CDR1 is MGHRA and CDR2 is YSYEKL. The trim removed 5 bases at V and 3 bases at J, leaving 21 bases unmatched. The CDR3 coding sequence is TGCGCCAGCAGCTCTTCGAAGTACAGGGGAGGGCGAGGGGACACTGAAGCTTTCTTT. This encodes CASSSSKYRGGRGDTEAFF.

The chain recombines TRBV19 with TRBJ2-2, with TRBD2 as a possible D gene (7 bases). The CDR3 length is 14 residues. V was cut by 8 bases and J by 1 base, with 11 bases left in between. Germline V CDR1 and CDR2: LNHDA, SQIVND (reference sequence). The CDR3 DNA reads TGTGCCAGTTGGGGGGGCTTGAACACCGGGGAGCTGTTTTTT. Translating gives CASWGGLNTGELFF.

This clonotype was observed a single time. This may be a read error, as it is one base from a much larger clone. V gene TRBV27 combines with J gene TRBJ2-1, with D possibly matching TRBD2 (5 bases). The CDR3 contains 16 residues. Looked up from germline, CDR1 is MNHEY and CDR2 is SMNVEV (reference sequence). For the CDR3, the DNA is TGTGTCAGCAGTTTAGTACTAGGGAGCCTGTACAATGAGCAGTTCTTC. This encodes CVSSLVLGSLYNEQFF.

This clonotype has a count of ten or more. V usage is TRBV5-1 and J usage is TRBJ2-3; D perhaps matches TRBD2 (6 bases). The germline V gene has CDR1 SGHRS and CDR2 YFSETQ. The CDR3 spans 15 residues. V dropped 4 bases and J dropped 2 bases, with 14 bases sitting between them. The CDR3 protein is CASSPGLHPTDTQYF. CDR3 bases: TGCGCCAGCAGCCCGGGACTTCACCCCACAGATACGCAGTATTTT.

This clonotype was detected only a few times. This rearrangement joins TRBV6-2 or TRBV6-3 to TRBJ1-1; no clear D gene. Deletions cut 7 bases from V and 0 bases from J, with 9 bases between. Germline-derived CDR1 and CDR2 are MNHEY and SVGEGT. The CDR3 consists of 13 residues. CDR3 sequence: CASTRTLNTEAFF. The CDR3 region has the DNA TGTGCCAGCACCCGGACTCTGAACACTGAAGCTTTCTTT.

This clonotype has a count of ten or more. The chain couples TRBV27 to TRBJ2-1; 11 bases map to TRBD2. The CDR3 spans 15 residues. The germline CDR1 and CDR2 sequences are MNHEY and SMNVEV (reference sequence). J lost 6 bases, V lost 6 bases, and 7 bases had no gene match. This CDR3 is CASRSVAGGLNEQFF. The CDR3 bases are TGTGCCAGCAGGTCGGTAGCGGGGGGGCTCAATGAGCAGTTCTTC.

This clonotype was recorded at least ten times. This rearrangement joins TRBV29-1 to TRBJ1-2; TRBD1 matches 9 bases. The V segment lost 2 bases and the J segment 7 bases; nucleotides outside the gene matches: 11. In germline, CDR1 is SQVTM, CDR2 ANQGSEA. The CDR3 consists of 15 residues. Written as DNA, the CDR3 is TGCAGCGTTGAATACCGGGACAGGGATCCCCCTGGCTACACCTTC. Its protein is CSVEYRDRDPPGYTF.

Remarks on this clonotype: This may be a read error: a much more frequent sequence differs by one nucleotide. The V and J genes are TRBV7-2 and TRBJ1-1, with D uncertain. The CDR3 length is 15 residues. CDR1 and CDR2 (germline): SGHTA, FQGNSA. The DNA of the CDR3 is TGTGCCAGCAGCTTAGTCCCAGTTATGAACACTGAAGCTTTGTTT. Protein sequence: CASSLVPVMNTEALF.

Comments on this clonotype: A much larger clone lies a single base off, so this may be a read error. CDR3 DNA sequence: TGTGCCAGCAGCCGCGGAGACAGGGGCAATGAAAAACGGTTTTTT. Its protein is CASSRGDRGNEKRFF. The chain uses TRBV7-9 and TRBJ1-4; 8 bases fit TRBD1. This CDR3 is 15 amino acids long. Per germline, CDR1 SEHNR and CDR2 FQNEAQ (reference sequence).

The DNA for the CDR3 is TGTGCCAGCAGGTCCGCCGGGACAGGAAATAATTCACCCCTCCACTTT. Translated, it gives CASRSAGTGNNSPLHF. The V gene is TRBV7-9, the J gene TRBJ1-6; 8 nucleotides match TRBD1. Trimming took 6 bases from V and 5 from J; bases not matched to a gene: 9. The CDR3 is made up of 16 amino acids. Germline lookup yields CDR1 SEHNR and CDR2 FQNEAQ (reference sequence).

Ten or more counts support this clonotype. The V gene is TRBV7-2, the J gene TRBJ2-7; D is undetermined. V gave up 5 bases and J gave up 4 bases, with 12 bases separating them. The CDR3 totals 13 residues. The germline gives CDR1 SGHTA, CDR2 FQGNSA. As DNA, the CDR3 is TGTGCCAGCAGCCAAAATGCGGAGTACGAGCAGTACTTC. Translation: CASSQNAEYEQYF.

The chain uses TRBV7-9 and TRBJ2-1; D uncertain. There are 14 residues in the CDR3. Germline V gene data show CDR1 as SEHNR and CDR2 as FQNEAQ (reference sequence). The V and J ends lost 2 bases and 4 bases respectively, with 9 bases between them. CDR3 in amino acids: CASSLYKLYNEQFF. CDR3 sequence (DNA): TGTGCCAGCAGCTTATATAAGCTTTACAATGAGCAGTTCTTC.

The chain carries TRBV11-2 and TRBJ2-1; 13 bases are a match to TRBD2. The CDR3 runs 16 residues. V lost 5 bases, J lost 7 bases, and 8 bases stayed unmatched. Germline V gene sequence: CDR1 SGHAT, CDR2 FQNNGV. The CDR3 coding sequence is TGTGCCAGCAGCCCCTCAAGACTAGCGGGGGGTAATGAGCAGTTCTTC. Protein: CASSPSRLAGGNEQFF.

This clonotype was seen only a few times. The chain has TRBV29-1 and TRBJ1-1; 8 nucleotides line up with TRBD1. This CDR3 spans 10 amino acids. Trimming at V came to 4 bases and at J to 10 bases, leaving 2 bases not matched to a gene. Germline-derived CDR1 and CDR2 are SQVTM and ANQGSEA. DNA of the CDR3: TGCAGCGTTGGGGACAGGACAGCTTTCTTT. Translating it yields CSVGDRTAFF.

This clonotype showed up just a few times. This may come from a read error, since a much larger clone is one base off. The V gene is TRBV7-2, the J gene TRBJ2-3; 10 bases are a match to TRBD1. This CDR3 comprises 17 residues. CDR1 and CDR2 (germline): SGHTA, FQGNSA. Unmatched junction bases numbered 8, after V lost 4 bases and J lost 1 base. The CDR3, as DNA: TGTGCCAGCAGCTCGACCGGGACAGGGGACGGCACAGATACGCAGTATTTT. It codes for CASSSTGTGDGTDTQYF.

The rearrangement joins TRBV27 to TRBJ2-3; TRBD1 aligns across 8 bases. V lost 3 bases, J lost 6 bases, and 11 bases stayed unmatched. Germline-derived CDR1 and CDR2 are MNHEY and SMNVEV (reference sequence). The CDR3 length is 16 residues. The CDR3 sequence: CASSFTGGLAVDTQYF. The CDR3, as DNA: TGTGCCAGCAGTTTTACAGGGGGTCTAGCTGTGGATACGCAGTATTTT.

This clonotype turned up a few times. The V gene is TRBV12-3 or TRBV12-4, the J gene TRBJ1-3, with D unresolved. The CDR3 loop spans 16 amino acids. Deletions cut 8 bases from V and 0 bases from J, with 17 bases between. The CDR3 reads CASLSLEVSSGNTIYF. The CDR3 DNA sequence: TGTGCCAGCCTTAGTTTGGAGGTCAGCTCTGGAAACACCATATATTTT.

The sample holds many counts of this clonotype. The chain employs TRBV5-4 and TRBJ2-1, with TRBD1 identical over 7 bases. J gave up 10 bases and V 0 bases, and 7 bases lay outside the gene matches. The CDR3 has 14 amino acids. Per the germline V gene, CDR1 is SGHNT and CDR2 is YYREEE (reference sequence). The CDR3 DNA follows: TGTGCCAGCAGCTTGGAGGGGGCCACCAGAGAGCAGTTCTTC. Its protein product is CASSLEGATREQFF.

This rearrangement joins TRBV11-3 to TRBJ2-1, with a tentative D call TRBD1 (6 bases). CDR3 length: 15 residues. Per the germline V gene, CDR1 is SGHNT and CDR2 is YENEEA. V lost 5 bases, J lost 5 bases, and 16 bases lay in between. The CDR3 DNA sequence: TGTGCCAGCAGCGCACAAACAGGGCGGGACAATGAGCAGTTCTTC. Residues: CASSAQTGRDNEQFF.